This T cell receptor beta chain comes out of a study of CD8 T cells in Susac syndrome. With random hexamers, reverse transcription was performed on about 0.45 to 1 ug of RNA. With immunoSEQ multiplex PCR, TCR beta CDR3 was amplified across 54 Vbeta and 13 Jbeta. Via MiXCR, TCRdb re-called the immunoSEQ multiplex PCR reads, giving one row per CDR3 protein. The data contain hundreds of thousands of distinct CDR3 sequences, roughly 85% of them singletons. Sequencing targeted TCR beta in T cells from blood (CD8+ and CD4+). Both CD4+ and CD8+ T cells were negatively isolated, and TEMRA cells underwent FACS enrichment. The CDR3 length is 15 residues. The V and J ends lost 2 bases and 5 bases, in that order; junction bases with no gene match: 5.

The specimen sequenced was CD8+ T cells from PBMCs. This chain links TRBV12-3 or TRBV12-4 with TRBJ2-2; 7 positions agree with TRBD2. The receptor comes from a human donor with multiple sclerosis. The CDR3 loop is CASSLSGGWTGELFF. The DNA of the CDR3 is TGTGCCAGCAGTTTATCGGGAGGTTGGACCGGGGAGCTGTTTTTT.